A selection of T cell receptor beta chains follows, all from one sample in a study of T cell responses to AZD1222 COVID-19 vaccine. The protocol was immunoSEQ multiplex PCR, while the TCRdb copy is restricted to in-frame clones and leaves out a portion. In the table there are 100,000 to 120,000 clones, 87% of which are singletons. Sequenced material: peripheral blood, taken on day 0 of AZD1222 vaccination. The receptors shown here come from an adult in good health. The CDR3 runs from the conserved cysteine through the conserved F or W. D genes are given only for firm matches. Only some rows state a clone size, as once, few, many or a class for expanded clones.

CDR3 protein: CASSTGTGAPGANVLTF
CDR3 DNA: TGTGCCAGCAGCACCGGGACAGGTGCCCCTGGGGCCAACGTCCTGACTTTC
V gene: TRBV3-1/TRBV3-2
clone size: NA
D gene: TRBD1
J gene: TRBJ2-6

CDR3 protein: CASSPRTGGTEAFF
CDR3 DNA: TGTGCCAGCAGCCCTAGGACAGGGGGCACTGAAGCTTTCTTT
V gene: TRBV3-1/TRBV3-2
clone size: once
D gene: TRBD1
J gene: TRBJ1-1

CDR3 protein: CASSLGRGLAGEQFF
CDR3 DNA: TGTGCCAGCAGCTTAGGGAGGGGGCTAGCCGGAGAGCAGTTCTTC
V gene: TRBV11-3
clone size: NA
D gene: NA
J gene: TRBJ2-1

CDR3 protein: CATSDRYGRVNEQFF
CDR3 DNA: TGTGCCACCAGTGATAGGTATGGGAGGGTCAATGAGCAGTTCTTC
V gene: TRBV24-1
clone size: NA
D gene: TRBD2
J gene: TRBJ2-1

CDR3 protein: CASSPEGRGTDTQYF
CDR3 DNA: TGCGCCAGCAGCCCCGAGGGGAGAGGGACAGATACGCAGTATTTT
V gene: TRBV5-1
clone size: NA
D gene: NA
J gene: TRBJ2-3

CDR3 protein: CASSPGEVEQFF
CDR3 DNA: TGTGCCAGCAGCCCGGGGGAGGTTGAGCAGTTCTTC
V gene: TRBV11-1
clone size: NA
D gene: NA
J gene: TRBJ2-1

CDR3 protein: CAIRGERSLDTQYF
CDR3 DNA: TGTGCCATCAGGGGGGAGAGAAGCCTAGATACGCAGTATTTT
V gene: TRBV10-3
clone size: NA
D gene: NA
J gene: TRBJ2-3

CDR3 protein: CASSSLLGTQYF
CDR3 DNA: TGTGCCAGCAGCTCACTCCTCGGTACGCAGTATTTT
V gene: TRBV11-3
clone size: NA
D gene: NA
J gene: TRBJ2-3

CDR3 protein: CASSIQGLNQPQHF
CDR3 DNA: TGTGCCAGTAGTATACAGGGTCTTAATCAGCCCCAGCATTTT
V gene: TRBV19
clone size: NA
D gene: NA
J gene: TRBJ1-5

CDR3 protein: CASSAGQGGTQYF
CDR3 DNA: TGTGCCAGCAGCGCCGGACAGGGGGGGACCCAGTACTTC
V gene: TRBV2
clone size: NA
D gene: TRBD1
J gene: TRBJ2-5

CDR3 protein: CASSAQQGMNTEAFF
CDR3 DNA: TGTGCCAGTAGTGCCCAACAGGGGATGAACACTGAAGCTTTCTTT
V gene: TRBV19
clone size: NA
D gene: TRBD1
J gene: TRBJ1-1

CDR3 protein: CASSSDGDTQYF
CDR3 DNA: TGTGCCAGCAGCTCTGACGGGGATACGCAGTATTTT
V gene: TRBV11-3
clone size: NA
D gene: NA
J gene: TRBJ2-3

CDR3 protein: CASSGRTALNTEAFF
CDR3 DNA: TGTGCCAGCAGCGGGCGGACAGCCCTGAACACTGAAGCTTTCTTT
V gene: TRBV11-2
clone size: NA
D gene: NA
J gene: TRBJ1-1

CDR3 protein: CASSLHRGRSYEQYF
CDR3 DNA: TGTGCCAGCAGCTTACACAGGGGTAGGTCGTACGAGCAGTACTTC
V gene: TRBV5-8
clone size: NA
D gene: TRBD1
J gene: TRBJ2-7

CDR3 protein: CASSRTGPAEQYF
CDR3 DNA: TGTGCCAGCAGCCGGACAGGGCCAGCCGAGCAGTACTTC
V gene: TRBV7-2
clone size: NA
D gene: TRBD1
J gene: TRBJ2-7

CDR3 protein: CASSLTSEAETQYF
CDR3 DNA: TGTGCCAGCAGTTTAACTAGCGAGGCAGAGACCCAGTACTTC
V gene: TRBV28
clone size: NA
D gene: TRBD2
J gene: TRBJ2-5

CDR3 protein: CASSVPKGKRGTYNEQFF
CDR3 DNA: TGTGCCAGCAGCGTCCCTAAGGGGAAGCGGGGCACCTACAATGAGCAGTTCTTC
V gene: TRBV9
clone size: NA
D gene: TRBD2
J gene: TRBJ2-1

CDR3 protein: CASSQPSGGATYEQYF
CDR3 DNA: TGCGCCAGCAGCCAACCTAGCGGGGGGGCAACCTACGAGCAGTACTTC
V gene: TRBV4-1
clone size: NA
D gene: TRBD2
J gene: TRBJ2-7

CDR3 protein: CASSGGRDTQETQYF
CDR3 DNA: TGTGCCAGCAGTGGGGGACGGGACACTCAAGAGACCCAGTACTTC
V gene: TRBV2
clone size: NA
D gene: NA
J gene: TRBJ2-5

CDR3 protein: CASSGQRGDTQYF
CDR3 DNA: TGTGCCAGCTCGGGACAGAGAGGAGATACGCAGTATTTT
V gene: TRBV19
clone size: NA
D gene: TRBD1
J gene: TRBJ2-3

CDR3 protein: CASSLPVESYGYTF
CDR3 DNA: TGTGCCAGCAGTTTACCCGTGGAGTCTTACGGCTACACCTTC
V gene: TRBV28
clone size: NA
D gene: NA
J gene: TRBJ1-2

CDR3 protein: CASSQEGRGYATSYNEQFF
CDR3 DNA: TGTGCCAGCAGCCAAGAAGGCCGCGGATATGCTACTTCCTACAATGAGCAGTTCTTC
V gene: TRBV3-1/TRBV3-2
clone size: NA
D gene: NA
J gene: TRBJ2-1

CDR3 protein: CASSHSSGLAGEKDTQYF
CDR3 DNA: TGCGCCAGCAGTCATTCTTCTGGACTAGCGGGGGAAAAGGATACGCAGTATTTT
V gene: TRBV23-1
clone size: NA
D gene: TRBD2
J gene: TRBJ2-3

CDR3 protein: CAWSLGQGANTIYF
CDR3 DNA: TGTGCCTGGAGCCTCGGACAGGGGGCAAACACCATATATTTT
V gene: TRBV30
clone size: NA
D gene: TRBD1
J gene: TRBJ1-3

CDR3 protein: CASSTPGTQETQYF
CDR3 DNA: TGTGCCAGTAGTACTCCTGGGACACAAGAGACCCAGTACTTC
V gene: TRBV19
clone size: NA
D gene: NA
J gene: TRBJ2-5

CDR3 protein: CASSKGQGDSLASYEQYF
CDR3 DNA: TGTGCCAGTAGTAAGGGACAGGGGGATTCACTAGCGTCCTACGAGCAGTACTTC
V gene: TRBV19
clone size: NA
D gene: TRBD1
J gene: TRBJ2-7

CDR3 protein: CASSRSRVDTDTQYF
CDR3 DNA: TGTGCCAGTAGTAGATCCAGAGTAGACACAGATACGCAGTATTTT
V gene: TRBV19
clone size: once
D gene: NA
J gene: TRBJ2-3

CDR3 protein: CASRGDRVGIRGPFF
CDR3 DNA: TGTGCCAGCAGAGGGGACAGGGTGGGAATTCGAGGACCTTTCTTT
V gene: TRBV2
clone size: NA
D gene: TRBD1
J gene: TRBJ1-1